This T cell receptor (beta chain) came from a study of blood T cell repertoires in COVID-19. At the level of the study: What the recovered Cohort 3 donors had was two negative PCRs, clearance, or symptom resolution.

Cohorts were based on clinical histories the participants reported. TCRdb keeps only in-frame clones here, not all; method: immunoSEQ multiplex PCR. The data show 200,000 to 250,000 clones, less than 90% seen once. This TCR was sampled from a woman in her forties or fifties in a cohort exposed to, infected with or recovered from COVID-19 (not recorded which). Input material: PBMCs or T cells enriched from blood (not recorded which).

The CDR3 DNA follows: TGTGCCAGCAGCACACCGGGACAGGGGTCCGGGGAGCTGTTTTTT. This gives the protein CASSTPGQGSGELFF. The chain recombines TRBV9 with TRBJ2-2; the match to TRBD1 covers 10 bases. The V gene's germline CDR1 is SGDLS and CDR2 YYNGEE. The ends lost 4 bases at V and 6 bases at J; junction bases unmatched: 6. The CDR3 is 15 residues long.